The 16 T cell receptor beta chains given below trace back to one sample, sequenced in a study of T cell responses to AZD1222 COVID-19 vaccine. Clones were read by immunoSEQ multiplex PCR, and TCRdb kept only the in-frame ones, dropping some. This sample has 140,000 to 150,000 clones, with approximately 91% found just once. The material was peripheral blood, obtained 28 days after the second AZD1222 dose. The source is an adult who received the AZD1222 COVID-19 vaccine.

This sequence joins TRBV7-8 and TRBJ2-1; D possibly matches TRBD1 or TRBD2 (5 bases each). This CDR3 has 11 amino acids. Germline-derived CDR1 and CDR2 are SGHVS and FQNEAQ. The V and J ends lost 7 bases and 9 bases respectively, with 10 bases between them. The CDR3 nucleotides are TGTGCCAGCACCCCTGGGGGTGAGCAGTTCTTC. It is translated as CASTPGGEQFF.

This clone was seen once. J is TRBJ2-2 and V is TRBV5-4; 10 bases fit TRBD2. V was clipped by 3 bases and J by 4 bases; unmatched bases: 9. Looked up from germline, CDR1 is SGHNT and CDR2 is YYREEE (reference sequence). The CDR3 contains 17 residues. Here the CDR3 reads CASSSFSGGRVTGELFF. The CDR3 bases are TGTGCCAGCAGCTCCTTTAGCGGGGGGCGCGTCACCGGGGAGCTGTTTTTT.

The chain joins TRBV5-1 to TRBJ2-7; D is ambiguous. Looked up from germline, CDR1 is SGHRS and CDR2 is YFSETQ. The V and J ends lost 0 bases and 5 bases respectively, with 9 bases between them. The CDR3 runs to 13 residues. The CDR3 is CASSLAQSHEQYF. In DNA, the CDR3 is TGCGCCAGCAGCTTGGCTCAGTCCCACGAGCAGTACTTC.

This clone was seen more than once but under ten times. The CDR3 protein is CASSQREGANYEQYF. In DNA form, the CDR3 reads TGTGCCAGCAGTCAACGGGAGGGGGCCAACTACGAGCAGTACTTC. J is TRBJ2-7 and V is TRBV2; TRBD2 might be the D (8 bases). Per germline, CDR1 SNHLY and CDR2 FYNNEI. The CDR3 spans 15 residues. Trimming pared 5 bases from V and 3 bases from J, leaving 17 bases between.

This rearrangement joins TRBV7-8 to TRBJ1-1; TRBD1 might be the D (5 bases). This CDR3 is 15 amino acids long. Germline values: CDR1 SGHVS, CDR2 FQNEAQ. V was cut by 2 bases and J by 2 bases, with 12 bases left in between. DNA of the CDR3: TGTGCCAGCAGCTTATCTTGGGGCTCCAACACTGAAGCTTTCTTT. Translation gives CASSLSWGSNTEAFF.

This clone came up once. The chain recombines TRBV2 with TRBJ2-5, with D perhaps matching TRBD2 (6 bases). In germline, CDR1 is SNHLY, CDR2 FYNNEI. The V and J ends lost 8 bases and 0 bases respectively, with 7 bases between them. This CDR3 is 12 amino acids long. For the CDR3, the DNA is TGTGCCAGCGGGAGGTACCAAGAGACCCAGTACTTC. It translates to CASGRYQETQYF. Complete variable domain (other parts from reference TRBV2 and TRBJ2-5): EPEVTQTPSHQVTQMGQEVILRCVPISNHLYFYWYRQILGQKVEFLVSFYNNEISEKSEIFDDQFSVERPDGSNFTLKIRSTKLEDSAMYFCASGRYQETQYFGPGTRLLVL.

Written as DNA, the CDR3 is TGTGCCAGCAGCTCTTTGCGCCGGTACAGGGGCCATGGCTACACCTTC. This encodes CASSSLRRYRGHGYTF. This chain connects TRBV11-2 to TRBJ1-2, with TRBD1 matching over 7 bases. The CDR3 length is 16 residues. Per germline, CDR1 SGHAT and CDR2 FQNNGV. V shed 4 bases and J 6 bases; nucleotides not matched to a gene: 14.

This chain joins TRBV5-6 and TRBJ1-1; TRBD1 agrees at 8 bases. Germline V gene lookup returns CDR1 SGHDT and CDR2 YYEEEE. This CDR3 is built from 13 residues. V was clipped by 6 bases and J by 6 bases; unmatched bases: 7. The CDR3 coding sequence is TGTGCCAGCACCCAGACAGGGGCGGCTGAAGCTTTCTTT. Translated, it gives CASTQTGAAEAFF.

V is TRBV19 and J is TRBJ1-5; 8 bases are shared with TRBD1. From germline, CDR1 is LNHDA and CDR2 SQIVND (reference sequence). This CDR3 region has 15 residues. Trimming took 9 bases from V and 1 from J; bases not matched to a gene: 8. The CDR3 loop is CASAPWDRSNQPQHF. The CDR3 bases are TGTGCCAGCGCACCCTGGGACAGGAGCAATCAGCCCCAGCATTTT.

This clone was found a few times. The chain combines TRBV7-9 with TRBJ1-1; no clear D gene. The CDR3 is 14 residues long. V dropped 6 bases and J dropped 0 bases, with 11 bases sitting between them. The germline V gene has CDR1 SEHNR and CDR2 FQNEAQ (reference sequence). DNA of the CDR3: TGTGCCAGCAGTTACGACGGGATGAACACTGAAGCTTTCTTT. It yields the protein CASSYDGMNTEAFF.

The J gene is TRBJ1-2, the V gene TRBV7-9; TRBD1 matches at 11 bases. Germline CDR1 and CDR2: SEHNR and FQNEAQ (reference sequence). With V trimmed by 4 bases and J by 4 bases, 5 bases remained unmatched. The CDR3 has 15 amino acids. The CDR3 DNA reads TGTGCCAGCAGCTCCACCGGGACAGGGGGCTATGGCTACACCTTC. Its protein product is CASSSTGTGGYGYTF.

The genes are TRBV6-6 and TRBJ1-5; D remains unclear. In germline, CDR1 is MNHNY, CDR2 SVGAGI (reference sequence). The CDR3 spans 13 residues. V was trimmed by 6 bases and J by 5 bases, leaving 11 bases between them. CDR3 coding DNA: TGTGCCAGCAGAAAGCGGGTTGATCAGCCCCAGCATTTT. Residues: CASRKRVDQPQHF.

This clone was seen just once. This rearrangement joins TRBV11-1 to TRBJ2-1; 8 nucleotides align to TRBD1. Trimming at V came to 6 bases and at J to 4 bases, leaving 5 bases not matched to a gene. CDR3 length: 14 residues. CDR1 SGHAT and CDR2 FQDESV come from the germline V gene (reference sequence). CDR3 sequence: CASSLQGVYNEQFF. For the CDR3, the DNA is TGTGCCAGCAGTTTACAGGGGGTTTACAATGAGCAGTTCTTC.

The V gene is TRBV4-1, the J gene TRBJ2-2; the D gene is possibly TRBD2 (6 bases). V lost 0 bases and J lost 0, with 11 bases in between. This CDR3 is 17 amino acids long. Germline CDR1 reads MGHRA; CDR2 reads YSYEKL. CDR3 in DNA: TGCGCCAGCAGCCAAGATCGTGGCGGGGCGAACACCGGGGAGCTGTTTTTT. Translating it yields CASSQDRGGANTGELFF.

The chain couples TRBV5-1 to TRBJ2-1; the D gene is possibly TRBD1 (6 bases). V lost 1 base, J lost 8 bases, and 7 bases lay in between. Germline CDR1 SGHRS, CDR2 YFSETQ. The CDR3 covers 12 residues. DNA for the CDR3: TGCGCCAGCAGCTTGCCAGGGGATGAGCAGTTCTTC. Translation: CASSLPGDEQFF.

The rearrangement uses TRBV6-9 and TRBJ2-7, with TRBD1 matching 9 bases. The CDR3 totals 15 residues. V trimming: 4 bases; J trimming: 5 bases; junction bases outside the gene matches: 9. The V gene's germline CDR1 is MNHGY and CDR2 SVAAGI. DNA of the CDR3: TGTGCCAGCAGTTTTTCCCGGGACAGGGAAGACGAGCAGTACTTC. Translated: CASSFSRDREDEQYF.